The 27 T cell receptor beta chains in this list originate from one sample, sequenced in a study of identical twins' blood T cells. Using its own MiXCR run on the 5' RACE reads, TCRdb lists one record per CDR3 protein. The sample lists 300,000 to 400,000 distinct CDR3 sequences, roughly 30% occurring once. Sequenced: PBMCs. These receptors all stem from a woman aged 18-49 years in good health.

CDR3 DNA sequence: TGCAGTGCTAGCATTTCTGAAGCTTTCTTT. Its translation is CSASISEAFF. V and J are TRBV20-1 and TRBJ1-1, with D unclear. The germline gives CDR1 DFQATT, CDR2 SNEGSKA (reference sequence). This CDR3 has 10 amino acids. V was shortened by 3 bases and J by 6 bases, with 5 bases between the two germline ends.

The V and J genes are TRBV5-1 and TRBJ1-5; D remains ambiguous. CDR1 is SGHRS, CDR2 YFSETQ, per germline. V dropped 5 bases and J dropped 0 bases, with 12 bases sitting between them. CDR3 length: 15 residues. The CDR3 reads CASSRESGSNQPQHF. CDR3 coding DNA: TGCGCCAGCAGTAGGGAGTCCGGTAGCAATCAGCCCCAGCATTTT.

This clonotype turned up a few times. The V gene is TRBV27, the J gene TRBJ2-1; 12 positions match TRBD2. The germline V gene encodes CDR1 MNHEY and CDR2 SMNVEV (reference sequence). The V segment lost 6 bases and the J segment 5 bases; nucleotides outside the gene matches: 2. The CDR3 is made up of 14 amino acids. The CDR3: CASRTSGSNNEQFF. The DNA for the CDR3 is TGTGCCAGCAGGACTAGCGGGAGTAACAATGAGCAGTTCTTC.

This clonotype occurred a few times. CDR3 in DNA: TGCAGTGCTAGAGAAGGTACATTACGCACAGATACGCAGTATTTT. The encoded protein is CSAREGTLRTDTQYF. The J gene is TRBJ2-3, the V gene TRBV20-1; D remains unclear. V was cut by 0 bases and J by 1 base, with 11 bases left in between. Germline CDR1 DFQATT, CDR2 SNEGSKA (reference sequence). The CDR3 consists of 15 residues.

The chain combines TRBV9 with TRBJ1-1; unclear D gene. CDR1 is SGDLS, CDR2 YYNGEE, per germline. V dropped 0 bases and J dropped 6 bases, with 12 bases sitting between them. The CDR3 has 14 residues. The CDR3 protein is CASSVVSTVPEAFF. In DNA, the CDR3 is TGTGCCAGCAGCGTAGTATCAACAGTGCCTGAAGCTTTCTTT. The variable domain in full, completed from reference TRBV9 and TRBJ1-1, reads DSGVTQTPKHLITATGQRVTLRCSPRSGDLSVYWYQQSLDQGLQFLIQYYNGEERAKGNILERFSAQQFPDLHSELNLSSLELGDSALYFCASSVVSTVPEAFFGQGTRLTVV.

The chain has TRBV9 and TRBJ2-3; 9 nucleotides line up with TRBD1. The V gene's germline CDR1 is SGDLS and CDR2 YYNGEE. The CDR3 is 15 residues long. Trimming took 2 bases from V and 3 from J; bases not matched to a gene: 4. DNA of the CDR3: TGTGCCAGCAGCGTTGCCGGACAGGGGACAGATACGCAGTATTTT. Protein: CASSVAGQGTDTQYF.

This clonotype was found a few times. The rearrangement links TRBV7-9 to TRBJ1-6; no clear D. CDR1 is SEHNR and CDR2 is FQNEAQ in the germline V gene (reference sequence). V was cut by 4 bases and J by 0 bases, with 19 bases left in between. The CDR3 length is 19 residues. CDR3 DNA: TGTGCCAGCAGCTCCCATACGTCGAAGTTCAACTCCTATAATTCACCCCTCCACTTT. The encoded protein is CASSSHTSKFNSYNSPLHF.

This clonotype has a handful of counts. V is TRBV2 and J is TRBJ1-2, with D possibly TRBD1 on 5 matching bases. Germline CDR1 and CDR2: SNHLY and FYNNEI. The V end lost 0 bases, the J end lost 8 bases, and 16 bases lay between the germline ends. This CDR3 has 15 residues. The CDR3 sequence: CASSEAPGGTKGYTF. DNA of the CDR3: TGTGCCAGCAGTGAAGCGCCCGGGGGAACAAAGGGCTACACCTTC.

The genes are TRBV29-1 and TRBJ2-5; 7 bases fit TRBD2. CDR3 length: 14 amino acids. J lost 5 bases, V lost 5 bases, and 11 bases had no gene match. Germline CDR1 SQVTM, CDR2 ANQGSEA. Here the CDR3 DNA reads TGCAGCGTTTTAGGGACTACATCGGCGGAGACCCAGTACTTC. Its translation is CSVLGTTSAETQYF.

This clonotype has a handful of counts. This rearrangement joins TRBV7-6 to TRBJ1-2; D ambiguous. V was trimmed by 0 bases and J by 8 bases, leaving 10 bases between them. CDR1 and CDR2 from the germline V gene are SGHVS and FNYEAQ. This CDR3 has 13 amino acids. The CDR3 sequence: CASSLALLGGYTF. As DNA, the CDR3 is TGTGCCAGCAGCTTAGCACTCTTGGGGGGCTACACCTTC.

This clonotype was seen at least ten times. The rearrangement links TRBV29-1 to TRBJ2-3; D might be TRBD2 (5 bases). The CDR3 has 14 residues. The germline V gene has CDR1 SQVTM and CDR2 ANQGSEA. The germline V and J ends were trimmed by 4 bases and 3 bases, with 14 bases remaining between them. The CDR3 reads CSVVPGRSTDTQYF. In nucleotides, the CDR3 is TGCAGCGTTGTTCCGGGAAGGAGTACAGATACGCAGTATTTT.

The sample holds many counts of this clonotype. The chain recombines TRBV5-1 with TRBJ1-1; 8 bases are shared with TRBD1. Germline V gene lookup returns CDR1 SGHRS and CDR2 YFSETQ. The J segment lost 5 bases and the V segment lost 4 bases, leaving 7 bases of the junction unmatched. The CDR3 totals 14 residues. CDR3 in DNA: TGCGCCAGCAGCCCGGACAGGGTGGTGACTGAAGCTTTCTTT. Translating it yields CASSPDRVVTEAFF.

The CDR3 nucleotides are TGCAGTGCTCAAGATACTAGCAGCCAAGAGACCCAGTACTTC. Its protein product is CSAQDTSSQETQYF. The J gene is TRBJ2-5, the V gene TRBV20-1; TRBD2 might be the D (6 bases). CDR3 length equals 14 residues. CDR1 DFQATT and CDR2 SNEGSKA come from the germline V gene (reference sequence). V was cut by 5 bases and J by 1 base, with 14 bases left in between.

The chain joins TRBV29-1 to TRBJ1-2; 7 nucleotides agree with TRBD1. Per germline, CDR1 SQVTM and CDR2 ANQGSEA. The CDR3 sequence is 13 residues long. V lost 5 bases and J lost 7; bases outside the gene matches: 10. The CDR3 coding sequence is TGCAGCGTTCCCGGGACAGAGGGACTTGGCTACACCTTC. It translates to CSVPGTEGLGYTF.

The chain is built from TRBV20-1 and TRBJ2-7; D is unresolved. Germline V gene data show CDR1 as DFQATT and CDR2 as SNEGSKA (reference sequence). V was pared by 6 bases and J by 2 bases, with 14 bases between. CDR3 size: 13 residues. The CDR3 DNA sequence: TGCAGTGCCCCCCGGGTCTCTACCTACGAGCAGTACTTC. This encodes CSAPRVSTYEQYF.

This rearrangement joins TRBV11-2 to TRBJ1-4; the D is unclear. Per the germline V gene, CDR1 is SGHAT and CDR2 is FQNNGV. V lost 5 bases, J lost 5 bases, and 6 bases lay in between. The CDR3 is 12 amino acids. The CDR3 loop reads CASSLVNEKLFF. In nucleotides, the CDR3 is TGTGCCAGCAGCCTCGTGAATGAAAAACTGTTTTTT.

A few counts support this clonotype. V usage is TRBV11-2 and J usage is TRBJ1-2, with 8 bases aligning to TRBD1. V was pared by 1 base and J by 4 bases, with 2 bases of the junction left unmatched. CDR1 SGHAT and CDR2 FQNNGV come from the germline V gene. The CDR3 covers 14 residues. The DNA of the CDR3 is TGTGCCAGCAGCTTAGCTACAGGGGGCTATGGCTACACCTTC. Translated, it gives CASSLATGGYGYTF.

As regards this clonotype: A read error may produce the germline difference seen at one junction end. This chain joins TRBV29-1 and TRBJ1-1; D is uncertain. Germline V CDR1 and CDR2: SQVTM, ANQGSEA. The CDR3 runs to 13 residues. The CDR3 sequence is CSAAASENSEAFF. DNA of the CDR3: TGCAGCGCTGCCGCCTCAGAGAACTCTGAAGCTTTCTTT.

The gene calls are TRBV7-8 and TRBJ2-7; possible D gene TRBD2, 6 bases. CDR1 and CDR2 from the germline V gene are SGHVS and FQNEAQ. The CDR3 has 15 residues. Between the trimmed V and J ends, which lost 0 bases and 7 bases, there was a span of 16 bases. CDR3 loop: CASSLAGGRPLEQYF. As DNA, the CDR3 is TGTGCCAGCAGCTTAGCGGGGGGACGCCCGTTGGAGCAGTACTTC.

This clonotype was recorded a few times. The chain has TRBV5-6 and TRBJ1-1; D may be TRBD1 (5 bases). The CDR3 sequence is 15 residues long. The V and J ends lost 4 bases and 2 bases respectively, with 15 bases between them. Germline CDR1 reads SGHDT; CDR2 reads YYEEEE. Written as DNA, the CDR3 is TGTGCCAGCAGCCCGTCATGGACACCTAACACTGAAGCTTTCTTT. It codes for CASSPSWTPNTEAFF.

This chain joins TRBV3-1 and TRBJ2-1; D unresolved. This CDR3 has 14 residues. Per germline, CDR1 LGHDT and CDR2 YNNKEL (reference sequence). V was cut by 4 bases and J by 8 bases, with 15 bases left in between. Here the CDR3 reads CASSPLLAKDEQFF. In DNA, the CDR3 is TGTGCCAGCAGCCCTCTATTAGCCAAGGATGAGCAGTTCTTC.

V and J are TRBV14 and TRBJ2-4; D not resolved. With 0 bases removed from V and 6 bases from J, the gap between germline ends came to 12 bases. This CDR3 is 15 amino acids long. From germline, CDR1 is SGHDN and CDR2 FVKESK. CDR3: CASSQDLGKGNIQYF. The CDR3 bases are TGTGCCAGCAGCCAAGATCTTGGTAAAGGAAACATTCAGTACTTC.

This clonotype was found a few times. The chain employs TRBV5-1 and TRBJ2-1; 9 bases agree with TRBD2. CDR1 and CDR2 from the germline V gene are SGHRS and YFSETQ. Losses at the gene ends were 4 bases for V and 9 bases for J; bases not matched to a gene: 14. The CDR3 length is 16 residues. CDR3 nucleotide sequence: TGCGCCAGCAGCGTGCTTAGCGGGAGTACTAGTAGTGAGCAGTTCTTC. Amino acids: CASSVLSGSTSSEQFF.

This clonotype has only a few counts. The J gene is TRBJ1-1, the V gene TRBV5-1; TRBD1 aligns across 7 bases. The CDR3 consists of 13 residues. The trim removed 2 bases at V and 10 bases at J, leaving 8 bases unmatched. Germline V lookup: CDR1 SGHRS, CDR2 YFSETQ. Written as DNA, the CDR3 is TGCGCCAGCAGCTTCCACGGGACAGCTTCAGCTTTCTTT. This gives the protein CASSFHGTASAFF.

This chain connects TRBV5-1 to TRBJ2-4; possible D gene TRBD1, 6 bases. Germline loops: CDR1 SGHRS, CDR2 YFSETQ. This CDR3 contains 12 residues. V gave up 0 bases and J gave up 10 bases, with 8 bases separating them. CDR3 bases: TGCGCCAGCAGCTTGGGAGGACAGATTCAGTACTTC. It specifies CASSLGGQIQYF.

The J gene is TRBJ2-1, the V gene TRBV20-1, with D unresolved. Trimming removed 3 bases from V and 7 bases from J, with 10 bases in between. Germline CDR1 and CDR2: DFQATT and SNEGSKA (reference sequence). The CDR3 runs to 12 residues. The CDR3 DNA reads TGCAGTGCTAGGGGCGACTGGAATGAGCAGTTCTTC. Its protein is CSARGDWNEQFF.

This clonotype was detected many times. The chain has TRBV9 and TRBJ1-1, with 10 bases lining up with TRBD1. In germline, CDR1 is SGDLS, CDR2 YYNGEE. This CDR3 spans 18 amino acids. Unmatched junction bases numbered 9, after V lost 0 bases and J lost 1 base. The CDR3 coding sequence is TGTGCCAGCAGCGTAGGGGAGGGGACAGGGGTCAAGAACACTGAAGCTTTCTTT. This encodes CASSVGEGTGVKNTEAFF.